The text below deals with one TCR beta chain. What it binds is unknown. Deep was the level at which the assay was run. Measured with immunoSEQ multiplex PCR; TCRdb has only the in-frame clones, and not every one. The table lists around 2,000,000 clones, approximately 94% of them singletons. CD45RO-negative, CCR7-selected cells formed the naive CD8 fraction, which excluded terminally differentiated effector memory CD45RA+ cells. The record originates from a study of shared clonotypes between healthy human individuals. Looking at the study overall: In total, the donors were two women and a few men aged 18 to 49.

General study results and limits: Having only a few donors restricted how much genetic and exposure-history diversity was captured.

The V gene end was trimmed by 2 bases and the J gene end by 2 bases; junction bases not matched to a gene: 6. This CDR3 comprises 15 residues. The V gene's germline CDR1 is SEHNR and CDR2 FQNEAQ (reference sequence). The sample consisted of naive CD8+ T cells from PBMCs. This clonotype was sampled from a man in his late teens or twenties in good health. Some clones in this sample may be carry-over from other donors' samples. The chain is built from TRBV7-9 and TRBJ2-7, with TRBD1 matching 7 bases. The CDR3 loop reads CASSLLTGQAYEQYF. The CDR3 coding sequence is TGTGCCAGCAGCTTATTGACAGGGCAAGCCTACGAGCAGTACTTC. The full variable domain, with the rest looked up from reference TRBV7-9 and TRBJ2-7, is DTGVSQNPRHKITKRGQNVTFRCDPISEHNRLYWYRQTLGQGPEFLTYFQNEAQLEKSRLLSDRFSAERPKGSFSTLEIQRTEQGDSAMYLCASSLLTGQAYEQYFGPGTRLTVT.